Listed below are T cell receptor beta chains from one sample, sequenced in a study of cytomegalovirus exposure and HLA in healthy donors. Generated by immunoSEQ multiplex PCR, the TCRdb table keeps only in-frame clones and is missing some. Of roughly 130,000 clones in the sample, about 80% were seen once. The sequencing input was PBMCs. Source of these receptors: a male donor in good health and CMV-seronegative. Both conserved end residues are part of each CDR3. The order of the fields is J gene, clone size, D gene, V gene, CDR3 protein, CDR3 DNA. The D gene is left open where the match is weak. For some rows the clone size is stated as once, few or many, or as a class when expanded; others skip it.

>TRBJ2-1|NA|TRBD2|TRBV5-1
CASSFGSGSLNEQFF
TGCGCCAGCAGCTTTGGTAGCGGGAGTTTAAATGAGCAGTTCTTC
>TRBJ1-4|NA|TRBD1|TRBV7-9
CSSRVGTGIGEKLFF
TGTTCCAGCAGGGTAGGGACAGGGATTGGTGAAAAACTGTTTTTT
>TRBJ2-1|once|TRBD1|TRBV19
CASSGNRGNEQFF
TGTGCCAGTAGTGGTAACAGGGGGAATGAGCAGTTCTTC
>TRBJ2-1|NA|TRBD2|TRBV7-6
CASSRGAGGWEQFF
TGTGCCAGCAGCCGTGGGGCGGGAGGATGGGAGCAGTTCTTC
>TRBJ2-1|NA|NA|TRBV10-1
CASSETGQRQFF
TGCGCCAGCAGTGAAACAGGACAAAGGCAGTTCTTC
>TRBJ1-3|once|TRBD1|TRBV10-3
CAISEQDRVKGNTIYF
TGTGCCATCAGTGAGCAGGACAGGGTGAAAGGAAACACCATATATTTT
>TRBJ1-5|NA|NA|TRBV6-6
CASGQGRNQPQHF
TGTGCCAGCGGGCAGGGGCGCAATCAGCCCCAGCATTTT
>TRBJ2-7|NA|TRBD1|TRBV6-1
CASSEFNPFAGQGGAYEQYF
TGTGCCAGCAGTGAATTTAACCCCTTTGCAGGACAGGGTGGGGCCTACGAGCAGTACTTC
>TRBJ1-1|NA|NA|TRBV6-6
CASSLRGNTEAFF
TGTGCCAGCAGTTTACGGGGGAACACTGAAGCTTTCTTT
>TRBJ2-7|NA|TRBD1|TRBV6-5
CASSRDSKTYEQYF
TGTGCCAGCAGCAGGGACAGCAAAACCTACGAGCAGTACTTC
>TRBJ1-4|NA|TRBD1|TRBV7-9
CASKYDRVKSGEKLFF
TGTGCCAGCAAATATGACAGGGTTAAAAGCGGAGAAAAACTGTTTTTT
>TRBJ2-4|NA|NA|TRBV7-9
CASSLEVAKNIQYF
TGTGCCAGCAGCTTGGAGGTAGCCAAAAACATTCAGTACTTC
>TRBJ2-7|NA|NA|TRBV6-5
CAASRGRQGDEQYF
TGTGCCGCCTCACGGGGGAGGCAGGGCGACGAGCAGTACTTC
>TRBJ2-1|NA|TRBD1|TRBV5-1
CASSHGQGRLARANEQFF
TGCGCCAGCAGCCACGGACAGGGGAGACTAGCTAGGGCCAATGAGCAGTTCTTC
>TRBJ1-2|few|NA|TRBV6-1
CASTPFEYYGYTF
TGTGCCAGCACTCCATTTGAGTACTATGGCTACACCTTC
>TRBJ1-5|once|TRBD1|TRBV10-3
CAISLTGGNQPQHF
TGTGCCATCAGTCTCACAGGGGGCAATCAGCCCCAGCATTTT
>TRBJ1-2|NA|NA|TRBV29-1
CSVADPRDGYTF
TGCAGCGTTGCTGACCCCCGGGATGGCTACACCTTC
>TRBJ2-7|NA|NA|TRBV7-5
CVRSSGRHLYEQYF
TGTGTCAGAAGCTCCGGCAGACATTTGTACGAGCAGTACTTC
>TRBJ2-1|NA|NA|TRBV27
CASSPADRPLYNEQFF
TGTGCCAGCAGCCCGGCGGACAGACCCCTTTACAATGAGCAGTTCTTC
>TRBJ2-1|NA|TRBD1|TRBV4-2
CASSQDRGYNEQFF
TGTGCCAGCAGCCAGGACAGGGGCTACAATGAGCAGTTCTTC
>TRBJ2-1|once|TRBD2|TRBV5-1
CASSLGRERGPQNEQFF
TGCGCCAGCAGCTTAGGGCGGGAGAGGGGACCTCAAAATGAGCAGTTCTTC
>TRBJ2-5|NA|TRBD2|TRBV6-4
CASSEKGPGLATEETQYF
TGTGCCAGCAGTGAAAAGGGACCGGGACTAGCGACCGAAGAGACCCAGTACTTC
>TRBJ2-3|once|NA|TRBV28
CASSWGGAGAFTDTQYF
TGTGCCAGCAGTTGGGGGGGGGCGGGAGCGTTCACAGATACGCAGTATTTT
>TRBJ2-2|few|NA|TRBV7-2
CASSPGHYNTGELFF
TGTGCCAGCAGCCCGGGACACTATAACACCGGGGAGCTGTTTTTT
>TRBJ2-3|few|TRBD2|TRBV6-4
CASSVFSGSTDTQYF
TGTGCCAGCAGTGTTTTTAGCGGGAGCACAGATACGCAGTATTTT
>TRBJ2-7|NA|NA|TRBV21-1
CASSKGHAAGGTYFSYEQYF
TGTGCCAGCAGCAAAGGTCACGCCGCGGGAGGGACTTATTTCTCCTACGAGCAGTACTTC
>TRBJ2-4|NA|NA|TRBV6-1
CASSEALGHWNGAKNIQYF
TGTGCCAGCAGTGAAGCGCTGGGGCATTGGAATGGGGCCAAAAACATTCAGTACTTC
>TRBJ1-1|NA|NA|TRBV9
CASSPGAVMNTEAFF
TGTGCCAGCAGCCCAGGGGCGGTCATGAACACTGAAGCTTTCTTT
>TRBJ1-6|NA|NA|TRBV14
CASSQVRQSMSSPLHF
TGTGCCAGCAGCCAAGTCAGGCAGTCTATGAGCTCACCCCTCCACTTT
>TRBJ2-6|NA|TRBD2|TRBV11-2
CASSLVAGGAGANGLTF
TGTGCCAGCAGCTTAGTAGCGGGAGGCGCTGGGGCCAACGGCCTGACTTTC
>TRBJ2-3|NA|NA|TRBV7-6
CASSSRTKIEKDTQYF
TGTGCCAGCAGCTCCCGGACTAAAATAGAGAAAGATACGCAGTATTTT
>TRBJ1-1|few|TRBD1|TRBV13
CASSIRNRQGSPLAEAFF
TGTGCCAGCAGCATCCGAAACCGACAGGGATCTCCCCTCGCTGAAGCTTTCTTT
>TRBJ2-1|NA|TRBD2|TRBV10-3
CAIRRSPGTSGGAEDEQFF
TGTGCCATCAGGCGATCCCCCGGGACTAGCGGGGGGGCCGAGGATGAGCAGTTCTTC
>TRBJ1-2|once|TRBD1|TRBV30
CAWSGRGRGANYGYTF
TGTGCCTGGAGTGGAAGGGGGCGGGGAGCTAACTATGGCTACACCTTC
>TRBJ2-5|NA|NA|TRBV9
CASSVGQDQETQYF
TGTGCCAGCAGCGTAGGACAAGACCAAGAGACCCAGTACTTC
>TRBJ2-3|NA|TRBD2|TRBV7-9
CASSPYRLAPSTDTQYF
TGTGCCAGCAGCCCCTACCGACTAGCGCCTAGCACAGATACGCAGTATTTT
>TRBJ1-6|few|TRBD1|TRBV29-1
CSVADREGSPLHF
TGCAGCGTTGCGGACAGGGAGGGTTCACCCCTCCACTTT
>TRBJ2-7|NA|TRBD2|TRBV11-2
CASSLDPAGGIYEQYF
TGTGCCAGCAGCTTAGATCCTGCCGGGGGGATTTACGAGCAGTACTTC
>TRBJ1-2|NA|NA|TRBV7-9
CASSLDLGGASGYTF
TGTGCCAGCAGCTTAGATTTGGGGGGGGCTTCTGGCTACACCTTC